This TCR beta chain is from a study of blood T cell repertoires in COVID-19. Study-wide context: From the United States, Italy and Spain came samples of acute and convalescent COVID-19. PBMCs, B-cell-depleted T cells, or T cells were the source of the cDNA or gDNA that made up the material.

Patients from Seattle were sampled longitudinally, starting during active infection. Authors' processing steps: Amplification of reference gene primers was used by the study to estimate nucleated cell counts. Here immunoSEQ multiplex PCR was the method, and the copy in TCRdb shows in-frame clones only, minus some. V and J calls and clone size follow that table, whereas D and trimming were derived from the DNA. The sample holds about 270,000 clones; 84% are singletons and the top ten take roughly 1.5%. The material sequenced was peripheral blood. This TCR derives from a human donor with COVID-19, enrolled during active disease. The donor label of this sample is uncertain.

CDR3 sequence reads: CASSVTLAGAGYGYTF. The CDR3 coding sequence is TGTGCCAGCAGCGTCACGCTGGCGGGCGCTGGTTATGGCTACACCTTC. J is TRBJ1-2 and V is TRBV9; no clear D. Trimming stripped 2 bases from V and 5 bases from J, with 19 bases between. The CDR3 covers 16 residues. CDR1 and CDR2 (germline): SGDLS, YYNGEE.